This TCR beta chain appears in the sequencing data of a study of blood T cells in healthy people across ages. Study results and limitations: As age increased, TCR beta diversity per million T cells fell in a roughly linear fashion.

Notes on this clonotype: Its antigen remains unknown.

Through a sample-barcoded 5' primer and a J-beta primer mix, a second PCR was run for about 6 to 11 cycles. One entry per CDR3 protein, called by TCRdb with MiXCR from the 5' RACE reads. The profile covers some 1,000,000 distinct CDR3 sequences, with roughly a quarter appearing a single time and around 0.75% taken by the ten largest. CDR1 SGHVT and CDR2 SQSDAQ come from the germline V gene. This CDR3 is built from 18 residues. The V gene end was trimmed by 5 bases and the J gene end by 10 bases; junction bases not matched to a gene: 20. Donation came from healthy Caucasian individuals in Russia who were aged 6 to 90. These data were also reused for a study on T cells of mothers and their children. That source reports: Maternal samples each gave over 9 million TCR beta CDR3 reads, and child samples roughly 3 million each. The shaping of TCR recombination output by thymic selection is similar in related and unrelated pairs.

The sample taken for sequencing was blood. The receptor's source is a girl aged 2 to 9 in good health. The chain employs TRBV7-4 and TRBJ2-1, with 10 bases lining up with TRBD2. The CDR3 DNA sequence: TGTGCCAGCAGCCAACCAATAGGTCTAGCGGGAGAGTTACTAGAGCAGTTCTTC. Protein: CASSQPIGLAGELLEQFF. Based on the CDR3 plus reference TRBV7-4 and TRBJ2-1, the full variable domain is GAGVSQSPRYKVAKRGRDVALRCDSISGHVTLYWYRQTLGQGSEVLTYSQSDAQRDKSGRPSGRFSAERPERSVSTLKIQRTEQGDSAVYLCASSQPIGLAGELLEQFFGPGTRLTVL.